The 28 T cell receptor beta chains below all came from one sample that was sequenced in a study of blood T cells in healthy people across ages. With a J-beta primer mix and a sample-barcoded 5' primer, a second PCR ran about 7 to 12 cycles. MiXCR, applied by TCRdb to the 5' RACE reads, yields one record per CDR3 protein. The data hold about 780,000 distinct CDR3 sequences, with under 80% observed a single time. The sample comprised blood. Source of these receptors: a man aged 25 to 45 in good health.

This rearrangement joins TRBV9 to TRBJ2-1, with 9 bases identical to TRBD2. V shed 4 bases and J 0 bases; nucleotides not matched to a gene: 8. From germline, CDR1 is SGDLS and CDR2 YYNGEE. The CDR3 is 17 residues long. CDR3 sequence reads: CASSPQRGAGSYNEQFF. In nucleotides, the CDR3 is TGTGCCAGCAGCCCTCAGCGGGGGGCGGGCTCCTACAATGAGCAGTTCTTC.

This sequence joins TRBV20-1 and TRBJ1-2; possible D gene TRBD1, 6 bases. CDR1 DFQATT and CDR2 SNEGSKA come from the germline V gene (reference sequence). V lost 6 bases and J lost 4, with 15 bases in between. The CDR3 consists of 13 residues. CDR3 residues: CSARGAVGYGYTF. The CDR3 DNA sequence: TGCAGTGCCCGGGGGGCTGTAGGCTATGGCTACACCTTC.

V usage is TRBV24-1 and J usage is TRBJ2-1; 9 bases align to TRBD1. The CDR3 sequence is 17 residues long. Germline V gives CDR1 KGHDR, CDR2 SFDVKD. The ends lost 4 bases at V and 5 bases at J; junction bases unmatched: 11. The CDR3 DNA sequence: TGTGCCACCAGTGACCCTCCGGGACAGGGAAGGAACAATGAGCAGTTCTTC. It translates to CATSDPPGQGRNNEQFF.

V usage is TRBV13 and J usage is TRBJ2-7, with D perhaps TRBD2 (5 bases). Matching the DNA end better, TRBJ2-5 makes the J call doubtful. The CDR3 consists of 14 residues. Germline lookup yields CDR1 PRHDT and CDR2 FYEKMQ (reference sequence). The DNA of the CDR3 is TGTGCCAGCAGCTTAGTTCTCGGCGGGGAGACCCAGTACTTC. It translates to CASSLVLGGETQYF.

The J gene is TRBJ1-1, the V gene TRBV5-1; D might be TRBD1 (6 bases). The CDR3 covers 15 residues. Germline-derived CDR1 and CDR2 are SGHRS and YFSETQ. V lost 4 bases, J lost 4 bases, and 17 bases lay in between. The CDR3 nucleotides read TGCGCCAGCAGCACCCCCGGGGGGCGAGTCACTGAAGCTTTCTTT. Translated: CASSTPGGRVTEAFF.

This chain links TRBV5-1 with TRBJ2-7, with 8 bases aligning to TRBD1. The trim removed 3 bases at V and 5 bases at J, leaving 10 bases unmatched. Germline V gene lookup returns CDR1 SGHRS and CDR2 YFSETQ. The CDR3 covers 15 residues. The CDR3 is CASSSGQGRVHEQYF. The CDR3 bases are TGCGCCAGCAGCTCCGGACAGGGACGGGTGCACGAGCAGTACTTC. The full variable domain, completed using reference TRBV5-1 and TRBJ2-7, is KAGVTQTPRYLIKTRGQQVTLSCSPISGHRSVSWYQQTPGQGLQFLFEYFSETQRNKGNFPGRFSGRQFSNSRSEMNVSTLELGDSALYLCASSSGQGRVHEQYFGPGTRLTVT.

The chain combines TRBV5-4 with TRBJ1-2, with D perhaps TRBD1 (5 bases). The CDR3 length is 12 residues. Per germline, CDR1 SGHNT and CDR2 YYREEE (reference sequence). Trimming removed 4 bases at V and 4 bases at J, with 8 bases between. The CDR3 DNA sequence: TGTGCCAGCAGCGCGGACATCTATGGCTACACCTTC. Translating gives CASSADIYGYTF.

The chain couples TRBV28 to TRBJ2-7, with TRBD2 as a possible D gene (8 bases). Per the germline V gene, CDR1 is MDHEN and CDR2 is SYDVKM. CDR3 length equals 15 residues. The V and J ends lost 4 bases and 0 bases respectively, with 13 bases between them. This CDR3 reads CASSSGGGDSYEQYF. CDR3 in DNA: TGTGCCAGCAGTTCGGGAGGGGGCGACTCCTACGAGCAGTACTTC. The entire variable domain, with the rest obtained from reference TRBV28 and TRBJ2-7, is as follows: DVKVTQSSRYLVKRTGEKVFLECVQDMDHENMFWYRQDPGLGLRLIYFSYDVKMKEKGDIPEGYSVSREKKERFSLILESASTNQTSMYLCASSSGGGDSYEQYFGPGTRLTVT.

The chain is built from TRBV5-6 and TRBJ2-1; D ambiguous. CDR1 and CDR2 (germline): SGHDT, YYEEEE. The V end lost 4 bases, the J end lost 6 bases, and 14 bases lay between the germline ends. The CDR3 is 14 residues long. The CDR3 loop is CASSPGPLGNEQFF. CDR3 nucleotide sequence: TGTGCCAGCAGCCCCGGCCCACTCGGCAATGAGCAGTTCTTC.

The chain is built from TRBV7-3 and TRBJ2-1, with TRBD1 matching 10 bases. From germline, CDR1 is SGHTA and CDR2 FQGTGA. The CDR3 is 11 amino acids. The trim removed 5 bases at V and 15 bases at J, leaving 4 bases unmatched. As DNA, the CDR3 is TGTGCCAGCAGCCCCGGGACAGGGGTGTTCTTC. Its translation is CASSPGTGVFF.

This clonotype was seen a handful of times. J is TRBJ2-5 and V is TRBV29-1; 7 bases line up with TRBD1. The J call could be wrong; TRBJ2-7 is a better fit for the DNA end. The germline V gene encodes CDR1 SQVTM and CDR2 ANQGSEA. This CDR3 has 13 amino acids. The CDR3 loop is CSVPGQRSYEQYF. The CDR3 DNA is TGCAGCGTTCCGGGACAGCGGTCCTACGAGCAGTACTTC.

The gene calls are TRBV7-3 and TRBJ2-2; 7 bases are a match to TRBD1. V dropped 5 bases and J dropped 4; count of bases not matched to a gene: 10. The CDR3 has 16 amino acids. Germline lookup yields CDR1 SGHTA and CDR2 FQGTGA. The CDR3 loop reads CASSPLQGFGTGELFF. Written as DNA, the CDR3 is TGTGCCAGCAGCCCCTTACAGGGGTTCGGCACCGGGGAGCTGTTTTTT.

In its sample, this clonotype was seen a few times. The rearrangement joins TRBV5-1 to TRBJ1-2; tentative D call: TRBD1 (5 bases). The germline V and J ends were trimmed by 3 bases and 5 bases, with 11 bases remaining between them. This CDR3 is built from 13 residues. Germline CDR1 SGHRS, CDR2 YFSETQ. CDR3 sequence: CASSSGGMYGYTF. CDR3 bases: TGCGCCAGCAGCTCCGGGGGGATGTATGGCTACACCTTC. The full variable domain, completed using reference TRBV5-1 and TRBJ1-2, is KAGVTQTPRYLIKTRGQQVTLSCSPISGHRSVSWYQQTPGQGLQFLFEYFSETQRNKGNFPGRFSGRQFSNSRSEMNVSTLELGDSALYLCASSSGGMYGYTFGSGTRLTVV.

V is TRBV6-1 and J is TRBJ1-2; no clear D gene. There are 12 residues in the CDR3. V gave up 0 bases and J gave up 7 bases, with 6 bases separating them. Germline CDR1 MNHNS, CDR2 SASEGT. This CDR3 is CASSEAWGGYTF. The CDR3 bases are TGTGCCAGCAGTGAAGCGTGGGGTGGCTACACCTTC.

This clonotype was seen only once. The rearrangement joins TRBV10-3 to TRBJ2-3; D might be TRBD1 or TRBD2, each matching 6 bases. The V gene lost 0 bases and the J gene lost 1 base, with 14 bases spanning the gap. Per germline, CDR1 ENHRY and CDR2 SYGVKD. The CDR3 runs 17 residues. The CDR3 sequence is CAISESTGARRTDTQYF. The CDR3 bases are TGTGCCATCAGTGAGTCAACGGGGGCCCGACGCACAGATACGCAGTATTTT.

Comment on this clonotype: A junction boundary mismatches the germline segment, possibly from a read error. The V gene is TRBV7-9, the J gene TRBJ2-7; D is tentatively TRBD1 or TRBD2 (5 bases each). CDR3 size: 16 residues. Germline CDR1 SEHNR, CDR2 FQNEAQ (reference sequence). The CDR3 DNA reads as TGCGCCAGCAGTTTAAGGTTGGGACCAATCTCCTACGAGCAGTACTTC. Its translation is CASSLRLGPISYEQYF. The full variable domain, completed using reference TRBV7-9 and TRBJ2-7, is DTGVSQNPRHKITKRGQNVTFRCDPISEHNRLYWYRQTLGQGPEFLTYFQNEAQLEKSRLLSDRFSAERPKGSFSTLEIQRTEQGDSAMYLCASSLRLGPISYEQYFGPGTRLTVT.

The chain couples TRBV5-1 to TRBJ2-1; TRBD2 agrees at 8 bases. Germline V gene lookup returns CDR1 SGHRS and CDR2 YFSETQ. Trimming at V came to 2 bases and at J to 0 bases, leaving 4 bases not matched to a gene. This CDR3 region has 16 residues. The CDR3 nucleotides read TGCGCCAGCAGCTTTAGGAGCGGGAGCTCCTACAATGAGCAGTTCTTC. Translated: CASSFRSGSSYNEQFF.

This clonotype has a single count. The chain links TRBV6-2 or TRBV6-3 to TRBJ2-1; maybe TRBD2 (5 bases). This CDR3 comprises 12 residues. The ends were cut back, 3 bases at V and 14 bases at J, with 14 bases in the middle. From germline, CDR1 is MNHEY and CDR2 SVGEGT. The CDR3, as DNA: TGTGCCAGCAGTTATTCGTCATCGGGGAAGTTCTTC. Translated, it gives CASSYSSSGKFF.

This sequence joins TRBV6-5 and TRBJ2-7; D gene ambiguous. The CDR3 totals 16 residues. Germline lookup yields CDR1 MNHEY and CDR2 SVGAGI. Deletions cut 6 bases from V and 0 bases from J, with 18 bases between. The CDR3 here is CASRASGSPSSYEQYF. As DNA, the CDR3 is TGTGCCAGCAGGGCCTCGGGCAGCCCGAGCTCCTACGAGCAGTACTTC.

The sample holds a few counts of this clonotype. J is TRBJ1-4 and V is TRBV7-9; TRBD1 might be the D (5 bases). Trimming removed 2 bases at V and 4 bases at J, with 8 bases between. Germline V gives CDR1 SEHNR, CDR2 FQNEAQ (reference sequence). The CDR3 runs to 14 residues. The CDR3 bases are TGTGCCAGCAGCTTACGGGGGAGTAATGAAAAACTGTTTTTT. It encodes CASSLRGSNEKLFF.

This clonotype was seen once. The CDR3 nucleotides read TGTGCCAGCAGTAAGGAGGGAAACAATGAGCAGTTCTTC. Its translation is CASSKEGNNEQFF. This chain links TRBV6-6 with TRBJ2-1, with D possibly TRBD2 on 6 matching bases. With 5 bases removed from V and 5 bases from J, the gap between germline ends came to 10 bases. This CDR3 has 13 residues. Germline assignment: CDR1 MNHNY and CDR2 SVGAGI (reference sequence).

This clonotype has a handful of counts. The chain couples TRBV20-1 to TRBJ1-5; weak D call: TRBD1 (6 bases). The V end was cut by 1 base, the J end by 7 bases, with 14 bases between. The CDR3 runs to 14 residues. The germline V gene has CDR1 DFQATT and CDR2 SNEGSKA (reference sequence). The CDR3 coding sequence is TGCAGTGCTAGAGTCCTACAGGGTAACCAGCCCCAGCATTTT. Residues: CSARVLQGNQPQHF.

J is TRBJ2-3 and V is TRBV6-2 or TRBV6-3, with D uncertain. CDR3 length: 17 residues. Germline V CDR1 and CDR2: MNHEY, SVGEGT. Trimming shortened V by 3 bases and J by 2 bases, and 18 bases separated the two germline ends. This chain's CDR3 is CASSYPPAPLLTDTQYF. The CDR3 DNA sequence: TGTGCCAGCAGTTATCCGCCGGCGCCTCTCCTCACAGATACGCAGTATTTT.

The chain employs TRBV5-6 and TRBJ1-5, with 12 bases fitting TRBD1. V shed 1 base and J 0 bases; nucleotides not matched to a gene: 11. This CDR3 contains 20 residues. Germline loops: CDR1 SGHDT, CDR2 YYEEEE. The CDR3 coding sequence is TGTGCCAGCAGCTTGTCCCCCGGGACAGGGGGCGTCTATAGCAATCAGCCCCAGCATTTT. Protein product: CASSLSPGTGGVYSNQPQHF.

On this clonotype itself: Compared with germline, one end of the junction differs, possibly owing to a read error. The chain links TRBV4-3 to TRBJ2-3, with D perhaps TRBD2 (5 bases). The CDR3 length is 18 residues. CDR1 is LGHNA and CDR2 is YSLEER in the germline V gene. CDR3 nucleotide sequence: TGCGCCAGCAGCCAAGGGGCGGGCGTGGTTACCTTCACAGACACGCAGTATTTT. This gives the protein CASSQGAGVVTFTDTQYF.

V gene TRBV25-1 combines with J gene TRBJ2-4; TRBD2 aligns across 10 bases. The CDR3 extends over 15 amino acids. Looked up from germline, CDR1 is MGHDK and CDR2 is SYGVNS. With V trimmed by 2 bases and J by 13 bases, 11 bases remained unmatched. The CDR3 region is CASSEASGGSYGQYF. As DNA, the CDR3 is TGTGCCAGCAGTGAAGCTAGCGGGGGCTCCTACGGGCAGTACTTC.

This clonotype was counted a few times. This chain's CDR3 is CSVAQGYPYEQYF. Here the CDR3 DNA reads TGCAGCGTGGCACAGGGATACCCCTACGAGCAGTACTTC. This chain joins TRBV29-1 and TRBJ2-4; D is possibly TRBD1 (6 bases). The DNA end is more similar to TRBJ2-7, so the J call may be wrong. CDR3 length equals 13 residues. In germline, CDR1 is SQVTM, CDR2 ANQGSEA.

This clonotype was counted only a few times. V usage is TRBV7-2 and J usage is TRBJ2-5, with 13 bases identical to TRBD2. The CDR3 spans 17 residues. The V segment lost 4 bases and the J segment 5 bases; nucleotides outside the gene matches: 10. The germline V gene has CDR1 SGHTA and CDR2 FQGNSA. CDR3 bases: TGTGCCAGCAGCTCAGGCTTGGGACTAGCGGGGACGGAGACCCAGTACTTC. Protein product: CASSSGLGLAGTETQYF.